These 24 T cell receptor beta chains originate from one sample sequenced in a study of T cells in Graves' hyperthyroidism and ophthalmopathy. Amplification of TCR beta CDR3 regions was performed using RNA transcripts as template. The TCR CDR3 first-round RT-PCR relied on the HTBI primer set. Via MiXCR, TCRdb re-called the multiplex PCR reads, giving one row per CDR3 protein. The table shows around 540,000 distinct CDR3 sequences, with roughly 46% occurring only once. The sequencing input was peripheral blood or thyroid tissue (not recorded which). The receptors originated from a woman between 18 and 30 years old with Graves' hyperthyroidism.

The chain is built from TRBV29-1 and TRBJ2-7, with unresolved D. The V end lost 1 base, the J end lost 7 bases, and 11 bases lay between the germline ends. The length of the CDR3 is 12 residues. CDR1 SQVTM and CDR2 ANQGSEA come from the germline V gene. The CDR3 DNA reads TGCAGCGTTGAAGTTGGGCCTGGGGAGCAGTACTTC. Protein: CSVEVGPGEQYF.

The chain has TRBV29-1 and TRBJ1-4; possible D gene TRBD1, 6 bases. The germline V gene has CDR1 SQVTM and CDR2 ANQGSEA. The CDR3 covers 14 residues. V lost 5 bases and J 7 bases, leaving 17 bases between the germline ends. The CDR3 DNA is TGCAGCGTTTTGGGACAAGGGGAGGGTGAAAAACTGTTTTTT. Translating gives CSVLGQGEGEKLFF.

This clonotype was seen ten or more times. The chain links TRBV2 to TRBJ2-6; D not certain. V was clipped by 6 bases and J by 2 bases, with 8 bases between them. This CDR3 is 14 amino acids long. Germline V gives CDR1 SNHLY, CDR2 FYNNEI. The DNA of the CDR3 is TGTGCCAGCAGACCGGCTCCTGGGGCCAACGTCCTGACTTTC. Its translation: CASRPAPGANVLTF.

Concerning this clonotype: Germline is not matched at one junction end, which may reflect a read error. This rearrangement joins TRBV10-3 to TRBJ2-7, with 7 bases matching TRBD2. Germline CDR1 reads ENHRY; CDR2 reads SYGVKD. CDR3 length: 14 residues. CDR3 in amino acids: CASSYLLAHHEQYF. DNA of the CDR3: TGTGCCAGCAGTTACTTACTAGCGCACCACGAGCAGTACTTC.

The CDR3 protein is CSVGPGGDYTF. In nucleotides, the CDR3 is TGCAGCGTTGGTCCGGGTGGGGACTACACCTTC. The V call is TRBV29-1, the J call TRBJ1-2; D gene uncertain. The CDR3 loop spans 11 amino acids. Germline assignment: CDR1 SQVTM and CDR2 ANQGSEA. V gave up 4 bases and J gave up 10 bases, with 13 bases separating them.

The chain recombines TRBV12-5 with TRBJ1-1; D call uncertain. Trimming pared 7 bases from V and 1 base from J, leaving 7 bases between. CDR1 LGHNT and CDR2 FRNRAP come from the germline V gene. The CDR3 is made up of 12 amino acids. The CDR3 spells CASALGNTEAFF. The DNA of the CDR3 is TGTGCTAGTGCCCTTGGGAACACTGAAGCTTTCTTT.

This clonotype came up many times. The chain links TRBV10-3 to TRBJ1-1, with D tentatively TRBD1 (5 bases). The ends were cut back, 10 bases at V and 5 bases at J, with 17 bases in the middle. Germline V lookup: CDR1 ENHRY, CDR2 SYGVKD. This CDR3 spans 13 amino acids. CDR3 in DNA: TGTGCCACCGTGGACCTCAGGGATACTGAAGCTTTCTTT. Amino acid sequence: CATVDLRDTEAFF.

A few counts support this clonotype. The chain's CDR3 is CSASRRPTSNQPQHF. CDR3 DNA sequence: TGCAGTGCTTCTCGACGGCCGACGAGCAATCAGCCCCAGCATTTT. This chain links TRBV20-1 with TRBJ1-5; D remains unclear. CDR3 length: 15 residues. V was pared by 5 bases and J by 1 base, with 15 bases between. The germline CDR1 and CDR2 sequences are DFQATT and SNEGSKA (reference sequence).

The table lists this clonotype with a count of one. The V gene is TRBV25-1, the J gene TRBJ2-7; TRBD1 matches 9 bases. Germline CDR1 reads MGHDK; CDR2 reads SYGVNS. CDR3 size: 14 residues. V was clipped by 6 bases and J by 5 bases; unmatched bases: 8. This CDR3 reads CASSTNTGGNEQYF. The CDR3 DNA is TGTGCCAGCAGCACCAATACAGGGGGCAACGAGCAGTACTTC.

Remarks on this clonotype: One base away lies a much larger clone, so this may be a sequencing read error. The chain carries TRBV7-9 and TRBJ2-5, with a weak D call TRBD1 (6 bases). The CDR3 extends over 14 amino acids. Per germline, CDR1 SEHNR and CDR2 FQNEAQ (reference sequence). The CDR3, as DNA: TGTGCCAGCAGCAGCGGACAGTCACAAGGGACCCAGTACTTC. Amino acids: CASSSGQSQGTQYF.

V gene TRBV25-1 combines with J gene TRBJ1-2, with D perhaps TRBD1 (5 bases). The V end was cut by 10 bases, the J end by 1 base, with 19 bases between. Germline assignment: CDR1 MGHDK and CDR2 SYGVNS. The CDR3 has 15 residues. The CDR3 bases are TGTGCCACCCGGGGGATCGAACAGAATAACTATGGCTACACCTTC. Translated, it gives CATRGIEQNNYGYTF.

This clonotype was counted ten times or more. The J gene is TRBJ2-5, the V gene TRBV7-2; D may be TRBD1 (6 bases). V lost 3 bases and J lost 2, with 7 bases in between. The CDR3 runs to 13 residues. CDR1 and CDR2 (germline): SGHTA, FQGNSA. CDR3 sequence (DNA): TGTGCCAGCAGCTTCGGACAGCAAGAGACCCAGTACTTC. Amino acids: CASSFGQQETQYF.

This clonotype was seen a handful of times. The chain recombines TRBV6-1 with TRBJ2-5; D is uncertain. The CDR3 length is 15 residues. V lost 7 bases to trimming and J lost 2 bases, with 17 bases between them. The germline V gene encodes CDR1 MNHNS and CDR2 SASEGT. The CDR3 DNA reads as TGTGCCAGCATACGACTCTACACTACTCAAGAGACCCAGTACTTC. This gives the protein CASIRLYTTQETQYF.

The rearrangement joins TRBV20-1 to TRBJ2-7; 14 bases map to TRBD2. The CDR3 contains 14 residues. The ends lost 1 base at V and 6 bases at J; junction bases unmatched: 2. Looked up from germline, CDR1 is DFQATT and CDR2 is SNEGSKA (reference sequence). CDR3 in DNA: TGCAGTGCTAGAGGGGGACTAGCGGGAGTCGAGCAGTACTTC. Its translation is CSARGGLAGVEQYF.

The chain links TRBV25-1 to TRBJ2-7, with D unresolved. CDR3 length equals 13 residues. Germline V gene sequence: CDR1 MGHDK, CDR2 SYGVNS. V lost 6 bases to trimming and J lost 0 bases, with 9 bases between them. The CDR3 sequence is CASRTDVSYEQYF. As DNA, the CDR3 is TGTGCCAGCAGGACGGACGTCTCCTACGAGCAGTACTTC.

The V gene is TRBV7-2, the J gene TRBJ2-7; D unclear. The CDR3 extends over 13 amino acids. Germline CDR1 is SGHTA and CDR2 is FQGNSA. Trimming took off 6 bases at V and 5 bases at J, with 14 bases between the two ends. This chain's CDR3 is CASSLILVNEQYF. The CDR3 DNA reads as TGTGCCAGCAGTTTAATCCTGGTGAACGAGCAGTACTTC.

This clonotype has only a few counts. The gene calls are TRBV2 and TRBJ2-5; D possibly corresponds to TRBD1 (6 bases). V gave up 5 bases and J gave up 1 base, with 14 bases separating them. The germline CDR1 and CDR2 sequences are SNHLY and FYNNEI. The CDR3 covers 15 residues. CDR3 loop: CASSKQGASQETQYF. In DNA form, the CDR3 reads TGTGCCAGCAGTAAACAGGGTGCGAGCCAAGAGACCCAGTACTTC.

The CDR3: CASSYSSSSYEQYF. CDR3 bases: TGTGCCAGCAGTTACTCATCCAGCTCCTACGAGCAGTACTTC. The V call is TRBV2, the J call TRBJ2-7; D gene unclear. CDR1 is SNHLY, CDR2 FYNNEI, per germline. Trimming shortened V by 5 bases and J by 0 bases, and 11 bases separated the two germline ends. CDR3 length: 14 amino acids.

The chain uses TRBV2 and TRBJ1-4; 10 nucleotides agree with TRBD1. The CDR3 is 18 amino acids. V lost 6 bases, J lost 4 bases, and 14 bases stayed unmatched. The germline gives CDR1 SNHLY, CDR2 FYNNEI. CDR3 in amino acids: CASRTPGTGAWGNEKLFF. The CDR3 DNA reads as TGTGCCAGCAGGACCCCCGGGACAGGGGCTTGGGGTAATGAAAAACTGTTTTTT. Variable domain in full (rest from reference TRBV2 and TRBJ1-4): EPEVTQTPSHQVTQMGQEVILRCVPISNHLYFYWYRQILGQKVEFLVSFYNNEISEKSEIFDDQFSVERPDGSNFTLKIRSTKLEDSAMYFCASRTPGTGAWGNEKLFFGSGTQLSVL.

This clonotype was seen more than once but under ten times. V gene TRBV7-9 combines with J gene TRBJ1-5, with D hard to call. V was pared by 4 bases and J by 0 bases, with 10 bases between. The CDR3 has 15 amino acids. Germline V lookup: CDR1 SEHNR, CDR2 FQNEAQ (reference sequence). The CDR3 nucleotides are TGTGCCAGCAGCTCGGCCAGGTATAGCAATCAGCCCCAGCATTTT. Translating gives CASSSARYSNQPQHF.

The CDR3 DNA reads as TGTGCCAGCAGTCCTCACGGGGCTGAAGCTTTCTTT. It yields the protein CASSPHGAEAFF. The chain has TRBV12-3 or TRBV12-4 and TRBJ1-1; D is undetermined. The CDR3 spans 12 residues. The germline V and J ends were trimmed by 5 bases and 6 bases, with 10 bases remaining between them.

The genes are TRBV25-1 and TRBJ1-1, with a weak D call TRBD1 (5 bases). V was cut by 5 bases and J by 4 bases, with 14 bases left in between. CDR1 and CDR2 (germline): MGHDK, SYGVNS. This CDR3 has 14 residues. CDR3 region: CASSFRGRSTEAFF. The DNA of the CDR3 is TGTGCCAGCAGTTTCCGGGGGAGGAGCACTGAAGCTTTCTTT.

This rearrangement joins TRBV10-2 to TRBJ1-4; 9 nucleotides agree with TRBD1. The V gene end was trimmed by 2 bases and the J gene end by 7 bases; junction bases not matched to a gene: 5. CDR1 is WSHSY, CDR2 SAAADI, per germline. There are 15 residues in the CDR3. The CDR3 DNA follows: TGCGCCAGCAGTGAGCGGGGGACAGGGAGTGAAAAACTGTTTTTT. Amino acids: CASSERGTGSEKLFF.

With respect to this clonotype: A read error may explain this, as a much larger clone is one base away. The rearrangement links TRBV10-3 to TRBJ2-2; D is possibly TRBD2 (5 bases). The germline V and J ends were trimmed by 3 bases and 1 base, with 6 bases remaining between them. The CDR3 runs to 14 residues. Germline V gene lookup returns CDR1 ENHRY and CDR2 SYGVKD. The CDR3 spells CAISDRENTGELFF. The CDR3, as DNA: TGTGCCATCAGTGACCGGGAGAACACCGGGGAGCTGTTTTTT.